This T cell receptor (beta chain) was obtained from a study of blood T cell repertoires in COVID-19. Turning to the study itself: Acute and convalescent COVID-19 samples came from the United States, Italy and Spain. In each case, the material was cDNA or gDNA derived from T cells, B-cell-depleted T cells, or PBMCs.

Per the germline V gene, CDR1 is LGHNA and CDR2 is YNFKEQ. Losses at the gene ends were 5 bases for V and 9 bases for J; bases not matched to a gene: 8. The CDR3 totals 15 residues. As processed by the authors: It was from reference gene primer amplification that nucleated cell counts were estimated. Produced via immunoSEQ multiplex PCR; TCRdb's table is partial and in-frame only. V, J and clone size are taken as reported in that table, and D and trimming were inferred from the DNA itself. In the table there are fewer than 80,000 clones, approximately 90% of which are singletons. This TCR derives from a man aged 25-40 years with acute or convalescent COVID-19. What was sequenced was peripheral blood. The V gene is TRBV4-2, the J gene TRBJ2-1, with 12 nucleotides matching TRBD2. CDR3 amino acids: CASSFGLAGIGEQFF. CDR3 nucleotides: TGTGCCAGCAGCTTCGGACTAGCGGGGATCGGTGAGCAGTTCTTC.